This TCR beta chain was sequenced during a study of shared clonotypes between healthy human individuals. Study details: Per donor, CD8 memory used one plate, CD8 naive used two, CD4 memory used three and CD4 naive used three. General study findings and limits: The authors sampled blood alone, and tissue repertoires likely differ. When compared with the clonotypes that were shared by all four sorted-subset donors, the non-shared clonotypes turned out to have lower generation probabilities.

The data were produced by immunoSEQ multiplex PCR, yet TCRdb's version contains in-frame clones alone and is incomplete. The sample includes fewer than 400,000 clones, under 80% of them seen just once. Germline V gene lookup returns CDR1 LNHDA and CDR2 SQIVND (reference sequence). This CDR3 is built from 14 residues. After removal of 5 bases from V and 6 bases from J, the junction contained 4 bases not matched to a gene. A CD45RA-negative memory subset and a CD45RA+ naive subset were separated from the CD4+ cells. Remarks on this clone: What it binds is not known.

The TCR sequence derives from a man younger than 45 in good health. The specimen was memory CD4+ T cells sorted from blood. Subset denoted: CD45RA-negative fraction. The chain couples TRBV19 to TRBJ2-1, with 10 bases lining up with TRBD2. The CDR3 DNA follows: TGTGCCAGTAGTTCGGGACTAGCGAGCAATGAGCAGTTCTTC. This encodes CASSSGLASNEQFF.